This T cell receptor (beta chain) was identified during a study of beta chain features in type 1 diabetes. The overall study: When patients were set against healthy donors, age, gender and cell yields were similar. The study's findings and limits: Unsettled here was the matter of whether HLA type influences TCRB rearrangement. Among patients, naive, central memory and Treg TCRB repertoires appeared more similar than among healthy donors. A moderate, significant TCRB CDR3 shortening appeared in type 1 diabetes across four CD4+ subsets. Whatever favoring of shorter templates PCR might show would apply equally to patients and controls.

The V and J ends lost 6 bases and 4 bases respectively, with 10 bases between them. The CDR3 has 13 amino acids. Germline-derived CDR1 and CDR2 are MNHNY and SVGAGI (reference sequence). What was sequenced were expressed TCRB transcripts, since all of the isolated RNA had been reverse transcribed. TCRdb's table, derived via immunoSEQ multiplex PCR, lists solely in-frame clones and lacks some. The top ten hold less than 2.5% of the sample, which has over 40,000 clones, roughly 70% seen once. Regarding this clone: Its target is not known.

The sample comprised Tregs from blood. V usage is TRBV6-6 and J usage is TRBJ1-5; D call uncertain. The TCR comes from a woman aged 18-35 years with type 1 diabetes. The CDR3 loop reads CASSQRGNQPQHF. The CDR3 coding sequence is TGTGCCAGCAGCCAGCGGGGAAATCAGCCCCAGCATTTT.